Below are 30 T cell receptor beta chains sequenced from a single sample in a study of cytomegalovirus exposure and HLA in healthy donors. The PCR made use of 60 Vbeta and 13 Jbeta primers. Measured with immunoSEQ multiplex PCR; TCRdb has only the in-frame clones, and not every one. The sample yields around 150,000 clones, about 80% seen once. What was sequenced was PBMCs. Receptors originate from a man in his thirties or forties in good health.

The table lists this clone with a count of one. One end of the junction is discordant with germline, which a read error may explain. CDR3 DNA sequence: TGTTCCAGCAGCCGCATCCAGGGGGGAGATACGCAGTATTTT. This gives the protein CSSSRIQGGDTQYF. The chain couples TRBV7-9 to TRBJ2-3; a weak D match, TRBD1 (7 bases). The germline V gene has CDR1 SEHNR and CDR2 FQNEAQ (reference sequence). The CDR3 is 14 amino acids. Full variable domain (missing parts from reference TRBV7-9 and TRBJ2-3): DTGVSQNPRHKITKRGQNVTFRCDPISEHNRLYWYRQTLGQGPEFLTYFQNEAQLEKSRLLSDRFSAERPKGSFSTLEIQRTEQGDSAMYLCSSSRIQGGDTQYFGPGTRLTVL.

In its sample, this clone was seen once. The rearrangement links TRBV28 to TRBJ1-2; maybe TRBD1 (6 bases). Between the trimmed V and J ends, which lost 3 bases and 7 bases, there was a span of 9 bases. This CDR3 contains 12 residues. Germline V gene data show CDR1 as MDHEN and CDR2 as SYDVKM. The CDR3 DNA is TGTGCCAGCAGTTTGACAGGAGGTGGCTACACCTTC. Translating it yields CASSLTGGGYTF.

J is TRBJ2-3 and V is TRBV5-6; D gene ambiguous. The CDR3 sequence is 12 residues long. Germline CDR1 SGHDT, CDR2 YYEEEE. The germline V and J ends were trimmed by 4 bases and 5 bases, with 8 bases remaining between them. CDR3 DNA sequence: TGTGCCAGCAGCGCGCTTGGAGATACGCAGTATTTT. It specifies CASSALGDTQYF.

This chain connects TRBV7-6 to TRBJ1-2, with TRBD1 matching over 8 bases. CDR3 size: 16 residues. With 5 bases clipped from V and 6 bases from J, the junction kept 14 bases outside the gene matches. CDR1 SGHVS and CDR2 FNYEAQ come from the germline V gene. Here the CDR3 reads CASSPTRIQGDNGYTF. As DNA, the CDR3 is TGTGCCAGCAGCCCCACCCGTATACAGGGGGACAATGGCTACACCTTC. Full variable domain (outside the CDR3, taken from reference TRBV7-6 and TRBJ1-2): GAGVSQSPRYKVTKRGQDVALRCDPISGHVSLYWYRQALGQGPEFLTYFNYEAQQDKSGLPNDRFSAERPEGSISTLTIQRTEQRDSAMYRCASSPTRIQGDNGYTFGSGTRLTVV.

This chain uses TRBV7-6 with TRBJ1-3, with 7 bases lining up with TRBD1. Germline CDR1 and CDR2: SGHVS and FNYEAQ. The CDR3 contains 15 residues. J gave up 3 bases and V 7 bases, and 9 bases lay outside the gene matches. CDR3 residues: CASIAGTDVGNTIYF. The CDR3 DNA reads as TGTGCCAGCATCGCCGGGACAGATGTTGGAAACACCATATATTTT.

The chain couples TRBV18 to TRBJ2-3; 8 bases are shared with TRBD2. The junction had 4 bases not matched to a gene; V was cut back by 2 bases and J by 0 bases. CDR3 length equals 16 residues. The germline V gene has CDR1 KGHSH and CDR2 LQKENI. Here the CDR3 reads CASSPVAGTSTDTQYF. For the CDR3, the DNA is TGTGCCAGCTCACCAGTAGCGGGAACTAGCACAGATACGCAGTATTTT. Together with reference TRBV18 and TRBJ2-3, the CDR3 gives the full variable domain: NAGVMQNPRHLVRRRGQEARLRCSPMKGHSHVYWYRQLPEEGLKFMVYLQKENIIDESGMPKERFSAEFPKEGPSILRIQQVVRGDSAAYFCASSPVAGTSTDTQYFGPGTRLTVL.

The rearrangement links TRBV5-4 to TRBJ2-1; TRBD2 aligns across 8 bases. There are 15 residues in the CDR3. The germline V gene encodes CDR1 SGHNT and CDR2 YYREEE (reference sequence). V dropped 3 bases and J dropped 1; count of bases not matched to a gene: 3. The CDR3 is CASSYSSGSYNEQFF. CDR3 DNA: TGTGCCAGCAGCTATTCTAGCGGGTCCTACAATGAGCAGTTCTTC.

This clone was seen a handful of times. The V call is TRBV6-1, the J call TRBJ2-2; D possibly corresponds to TRBD2 (5 bases). V lost 11 bases, J lost 8 bases, and 24 bases lay in between. This CDR3 spans 15 amino acids. Germline V gives CDR1 MNHNS, CDR2 SASEGT. The CDR3 sequence: CAPPARRFPRGELFF. CDR3 in DNA: TGTGCCCCCCCAGCGAGGAGGTTCCCGAGAGGGGAGCTGTTTTTT.

V usage is TRBV6-4 and J usage is TRBJ2-7; 16 nucleotides match TRBD2. In germline, CDR1 is MRHNA, CDR2 SNTAGT. Trimming cost V 10 bases and J 0 bases; bases outside gene matches: 12. The CDR3 consists of 18 residues. The CDR3, as DNA: TGTGCCACTATAGGGGGACTAGCGGGAGGGAAGGCCTCCTACGAGCAGTACTTC. It is translated as CATIGGLAGGKASYEQYF.

The chain joins TRBV6-5 to TRBJ1-1; 8 bases are a match to TRBD1. V shed 0 bases, J shed 11 bases, and the junction held 11 bases outside the gene matches. The CDR3 extends over 15 amino acids. Germline V lookup: CDR1 MNHEY, CDR2 SVGAGI. For the CDR3, the DNA is TGTGCCAGCAGTTACTCGACAGGGGTCTCGGCCGTTGCTTTCTTT. Translating it yields CASSYSTGVSAVAFF.

The chain is built from TRBV7-9 and TRBJ2-7; the match to TRBD1 covers 7 bases. Germline trimming cut 3 bases from V and 0 bases from J; bases unmatched to any gene: 2. Germline V gives CDR1 SEHNR, CDR2 FQNEAQ (reference sequence). The CDR3 totals 14 residues. CDR3: CASSFEGASYEQYF. CDR3 in DNA: TGTGCCAGCAGCTTTGAGGGGGCCTCCTACGAGCAGTACTTC.

The J gene is TRBJ2-2, the V gene TRBV7-3; D possibly corresponds to TRBD2 (6 bases). Trimming took off 5 bases at V and 0 bases at J, with 10 bases between the two ends. This CDR3 is built from 15 residues. CDR1 SGHTA and CDR2 FQGTGA come from the germline V gene. In DNA form, the CDR3 reads TGTGCCAGCAGCCCCGGACTATCGAACACCGGGGAGCTGTTTTTT. Translating gives CASSPGLSNTGELFF.

The J gene is TRBJ2-3, the V gene TRBV28, with 12 bases aligning to TRBD2. V was clipped by 4 bases and J by 0 bases; unmatched bases: 8. The CDR3 extends over 18 amino acids. Germline V gives CDR1 MDHEN, CDR2 SYDVKM. For the CDR3, the DNA is TGTGCCAGCAGTTACGGACTAGCGGGGCCTACTAGCACAGATACGCAGTATTTT. Translating gives CASSYGLAGPTSTDTQYF.

The gene calls are TRBV11-2 and TRBJ2-7; 10 bases map to TRBD1. The V gene's germline CDR1 is SGHAT and CDR2 FQNNGV. The trim removed 1 base at V and 5 bases at J, leaving 5 bases unmatched. The length of the CDR3 is 15 residues. CDR3 in DNA: TGTGCCAGCAGCTTAGCGGGACAGGGGAGGAACGAGCAGTACTTC. Residues: CASSLAGQGRNEQYF. Full variable domain (outside the CDR3, taken from reference TRBV11-2 and TRBJ2-7): EAGVAQSPRYKIIEKRQSVAFWCNPISGHATLYWYQQILGQGPKLLIQFQNNGVVDDSQLPKDRFSAERLKGVDSTLKIQPAKLEDSAVYLCASSLAGQGRNEQYFGPGTRLTVT.

As regards this clone: An end of the junction does not agree with germline; a read error may underlie this. J is TRBJ2-7 and V is TRBV7-9, with D hard to call. This CDR3 region has 12 residues. The germline CDR1 and CDR2 sequences are SEHNR and FQNEAQ (reference sequence). CDR3 region: CSSSLAPLEQYF. The CDR3 nucleotides read TGTTCCAGCAGCTTAGCTCCCCTCGAGCAGTACTTC.

V is TRBV7-9 and J is TRBJ2-5; 11 bases line up with TRBD2. Trimming took 4 bases from V and 5 from J; bases not matched to a gene: 9. The CDR3 has 16 residues. Germline CDR1 is SEHNR and CDR2 is FQNEAQ (reference sequence). Here the CDR3 reads CASSSRLAGIWETQYF. DNA for the CDR3: TGTGCCAGCAGCTCACGACTAGCGGGAATTTGGGAGACCCAGTACTTC.

As regards this clone: This CDR3 is also generated by other DNA sequences in the sample. This chain connects TRBV29-1 to TRBJ2-1; 9 bases are a match to TRBD1. Germline loops: CDR1 SQVTM, CDR2 ANQGSEA. The CDR3 covers 13 residues. J was trimmed by 3 bases and V by 4 bases; bases with no gene match: 1. The CDR3 bases are TGCAGCGTTGGACAGGGGGGCTACAATGAGCAGTTCTTC. It encodes CSVGQGGYNEQFF.

The rearrangement joins TRBV28 to TRBJ2-7; weak D call: TRBD2 (6 bases). V lost 6 bases and J 0 bases, leaving 15 bases between the germline ends. Germline V gene sequence: CDR1 MDHEN, CDR2 SYDVKM. The CDR3 has 15 amino acids. The CDR3 protein is CASRGAGTSSYEQYF. For the CDR3, the DNA is TGTGCCAGCAGGGGTGCGGGGACGAGCTCCTACGAGCAGTACTTC. Combining the CDR3 with reference TRBV28 and TRBJ2-7 gives the whole variable domain DVKVTQSSRYLVKRTGEKVFLECVQDMDHENMFWYRQDPGLGLRLIYFSYDVKMKEKGDIPEGYSVSREKKERFSLILESASTNQTSMYLCASRGAGTSSYEQYFGPGTRLTVT.

V gene TRBV2 combines with J gene TRBJ2-5, with 11 bases that match TRBD1. V lost 11 bases, J lost 5 bases, and 10 bases stayed unmatched. The CDR3 is 14 amino acids. Germline assignment: CDR1 SNHLY and CDR2 FYNNEI. Here the CDR3 reads CAASRTGGPETQYF. CDR3 in DNA: TGTGCCGCCAGCAGGACAGGGGGCCCTGAGACCCAGTACTTC.

This chain links TRBV9 with TRBJ2-7; 8 positions match TRBD2. The CDR3 runs 15 residues. Losses at the gene ends were 3 bases for V and 5 bases for J; bases not matched to a gene: 10. Germline V gives CDR1 SGDLS, CDR2 YYNGEE. The CDR3 bases are TGTGCCAGCAGCGCCGGGGGGGCCTCATGGGACGAGCAGTACTTC. It yields the protein CASSAGGASWDEQYF.

DNA of the CDR3: TGCGCCAGCAGGGGAGGCGGCTCTGGCTACACCTTC. Translation gives CASRGGGSGYTF. The chain uses TRBV10-2 and TRBJ1-2; D remains unclear. V was pared by 6 bases and J by 7 bases, with 12 bases between. CDR1 and CDR2 (germline): WSHSY, SAAADI. This CDR3 is 12 amino acids long.

The chain uses TRBV5-4 and TRBJ2-5; 7 bases are shared with TRBD1. The germline V gene encodes CDR1 SGHNT and CDR2 YYREEE (reference sequence). The CDR3 spans 14 residues. Losses at the gene ends were 4 bases for V and 7 bases for J; bases not matched to a gene: 10. CDR3 sequence: CASSTPDRVGTQYF. The CDR3 DNA sequence: TGTGCCAGCAGCACCCCAGACAGGGTTGGGACCCAGTACTTC.

V usage is TRBV7-9 and J usage is TRBJ2-7; 9 bases align to TRBD1. The CDR3 is 14 amino acids. V shed 5 bases, J shed 1 base, and the junction held 3 bases outside the gene matches. In germline, CDR1 is SEHNR, CDR2 FQNEAQ (reference sequence). The CDR3 DNA reads TGTGCCAGCAGCACGGGACAGGGATCCTACGAGCAGTACTTC. The encoded protein is CASSTGQGSYEQYF.

The rearrangement links TRBV5-1 to TRBJ2-5; possible D gene TRBD2, 5 bases. CDR1 is SGHRS and CDR2 is YFSETQ in the germline V gene. Trimming stripped 0 bases from V and 5 bases from J, with 5 bases between. This CDR3 is built from 12 residues. The CDR3 DNA follows: TGCGCCAGCAGCTTGGGGAGGGAGACCCAGTACTTC. Translation gives CASSLGRETQYF. Together with reference TRBV5-1 and TRBJ2-5, the CDR3 gives the full variable domain: KAGVTQTPRYLIKTRGQQVTLSCSPISGHRSVSWYQQTPGQGLQFLFEYFSETQRNKGNFPGRFSGRQFSNSRSEMNVSTLELGDSALYLCASSLGRETQYFGPGTRLLVL.

In its sample, this clone was seen once. The CDR3 sequence is CASSLTSGGGSTDTQYF. CDR3 DNA sequence: TGTGCCAGCAGCTTGACCAGCGGGGGGGGGAGCACAGATACGCAGTATTTT. The V call is TRBV5-6, the J call TRBJ2-3, with TRBD2 matching 10 bases. Germline V gives CDR1 SGHDT, CDR2 YYEEEE. The length of the CDR3 is 17 residues. V dropped 1 base and J dropped 0; count of bases not matched to a gene: 5.

The V call is TRBV5-1, the J call TRBJ2-4, with D unclear. The germline gives CDR1 SGHRS, CDR2 YFSETQ. This CDR3 has 12 amino acids. V lost 0 bases and J 8 bases, leaving 6 bases between the germline ends. CDR3 region: CASSLDTYIQYF. For the CDR3, the DNA is TGCGCCAGCAGCTTGGATACTTACATTCAGTACTTC.

With respect to this clone: Other DNA sequences in this sample translate to the same CDR3. V gene TRBV7-9 combines with J gene TRBJ2-3; D is possibly TRBD2 (6 bases). Per germline, CDR1 SEHNR and CDR2 FQNEAQ (reference sequence). Trimming cost V 2 bases and J 14 bases, with 26 bases left between them. CDR3 length: 16 amino acids. Here the CDR3 reads CASSLRPALGGDVRYF. The CDR3 DNA reads as TGTGCCAGCAGCTTACGGCCAGCCCTAGGCGGGGATGTGAGGTATTTT.

This chain joins TRBV19 and TRBJ1-1; TRBD1 might be the D (6 bases). Germline V gene lookup returns CDR1 LNHDA and CDR2 SQIVND (reference sequence). Trimming left V 5 bases short and J 1 base short, with 11 bases between. The CDR3 is made up of 14 amino acids. This CDR3 reads CASSDGRGNTEAFF. CDR3 DNA sequence: TGTGCCAGTAGTGACGGCAGGGGGAACACTGAAGCTTTCTTT.

Concerning this clone: The same CDR3 also results from other DNA sequences found in this sample. The V and J genes are TRBV7-3 and TRBJ2-1, with 9 bases that match TRBD2. The J segment lost 7 bases and the V segment lost 2 bases, leaving 3 bases of the junction unmatched. CDR1 is SGHTA, CDR2 FQGTGA, per germline. The CDR3 has 14 residues. The CDR3 bases are TGTGCCAGCAGCTTAGCGGGAGGGGGAAATGAGCAGTTCTTC. This translates into CASSLAGGGNEQFF.

This rearrangement joins TRBV15 to TRBJ1-2, with 7 nucleotides matching TRBD1. CDR3 length: 15 residues. With V trimmed by 6 bases and J by 8 bases, 15 bases remained unmatched. Germline CDR1 LNHNV, CDR2 YYDKDF (reference sequence). The DNA for the CDR3 is TGTGCCACCAGTGACACTAGACAGGGAATAGGAGGCTACACCTTC. Translated, it gives CATSDTRQGIGGYTF.